The rows below give T cell receptor beta chains drawn from one sample of a study of T-cell reconstitution after alpha-beta-depleted transplantation in children. Each CDR3 protein gets one entry after TCRdb re-called the PCR reads with MiXCR. Altogether around 500,000 distinct CDR3 sequences are present, around 13% being singletons, with the ten largest covering about 5.6%. Specimen: PBMCs from the stem cell graft donor, collected from the stem cell graft. These receptors originate from a human donor who donated a stem cell graft to a child with combined immunodeficiency. The CDR3 runs from the conserved cysteine through the conserved F or W. The D gene is left open where the match is weak. Where a row states a size, it is once, few, many or the class of an expanded clone; other rows omit it.

. TRBJ2-4 TRBV25-1 few CASSDRQLAKNIQYF TGTGCCAGCAGTGACCGACAGCTAGCCAAAAACATTCAGTACTTC
. TRBJ2-7 TRBV20-1 . CSAGRHRYEQYF TGCAGTGCTGGTCGACATCGCTACGAGCAGTACTTC
TRBD1 TRBJ1-5 TRBV6-1 . CASGQGPNSNQPQHF TGTGCCAGCGGACAGGGGCCTAATAGCAATCAGCCCCAGCATTTT
TRBD2 TRBJ2-2 TRBV12-3/TRBV12-4 . CASILAGGTGELFF TGTGCCAGCATACTAGCGGGAGGCACCGGGGAGCTGTTTTTT
. TRBJ2-7 TRBV7-3 few CASSIGAGPTYEQYF TGTGCCAGCAGCATAGGAGCGGGTCCTACCTACGAGCAGTACTTC
. TRBJ2-5 TRBV30 few CAWSGGSGETQYF TGTGCCTGGAGCGGTGGGAGTGGAGAGACCCAGTACTTC
. TRBJ1-2 TRBV4-1 few CASSQDVFRVRNYGYTF TGCGCCAGCAGCCAAGATGTGTTTAGGGTTCGGAACTATGGCTACACCTTC
. TRBJ2-7 TRBV28 . CASSFVPHEQYF TGTGCCAGCAGTTTCGTACCCCACGAGCAGTACTTC
. TRBJ1-1 TRBV6-5 many CASSHNSIRDINTEAFF TGTGCCAGCAGCCACAACTCTATTCGGGACATAAACACTGAAGCTTTCTTT
TRBD1 TRBJ2-5 TRBV24-1 many CATSDLRTGEETQYF TGTGCCACCAGTGATTTGCGGACAGGAGAAGAGACCCAGTACTTC
. TRBJ1-1 TRBV30 . CAWSVGGQMNTEAFF TGTGCCTGGAGTGTAGGTGGTCAGATGAACACTGAAGCTTTCTTT
. TRBJ1-5 TRBV6-4 few CASMGGQGRNQPQHF TGTGCCAGCATGGGTGGGCAGGGACGGAATCAGCCCCAGCATTTT
TRBD2 TRBJ2-2 TRBV11-1 . CASSLGVASGQSNTGELFF TGTGCCAGCAGCTTAGGAGTCGCTAGCGGGCAATCGAACACCGGGGAGCTGTTTTTT